The T cell receptor (beta chain) under discussion was sequenced for a study of T cell responses to AZD1222 COVID-19 vaccine. General study points: Donors were largely white British and mainly female; clonal diversity was possibly underestimated. Only a handful of AZD1222 recipients, six or seven in all, had baseline seropositivity.

Concerning this clone itself: What it recognizes is unknown.

Pooled together were second doses at about 4 or about 12 weeks. This table comes from immunoSEQ multiplex PCR, and its TCRdb copy is limited to in-frame clones, with some not included. The table has more than 95,000 clones, about 90% seen once; the top ten hold around 1.6%. This CDR3 contains 14 residues. The germline V gene encodes CDR1 MDHEN and CDR2 SYDVKM. V was cut by 9 bases and J by 0 bases, with 12 bases left in between. The chain has TRBV28 and TRBJ1-5; D is unresolved. Sequenced here: peripheral blood, sampled 28 days after the second AZD1222 dose. The clonotype originates from an adult who received the AZD1222 COVID-19 vaccine. This CDR3 reads CASRAFTSNQPQHF. The DNA for the CDR3 is TGTGCCAGTAGGGCATTTACTAGCAATCAGCCCCAGCATTTT.